This is a list of T cell receptor beta chains from one sample in a study of CD8 T cells in ankylosing spondylitis. TCRdb fed the 5' RACE reads into MiXCR, producing one record per CDR3 protein. The sample carries 150,000 to 200,000 distinct CDR3 sequences, approximately 20% recorded once. Sequences were obtained from blood, either unsorted or a sorted T cell fraction (not recorded which). The receptors stem from a male donor with ankylosing spondylitis or in good health (not recorded which). The CDR3 runs from the conserved cysteine through the conserved F or W. The D gene is left open where the match is weak. Size values are once, few and many counts, or a class for expanded clones, and some rows have none.

>TRBV28|TRBJ2-3|many|TRBD2
CASSPPGTSADTQYF
TGTGCCAGCAGTCCACCCGGGACTAGCGCAGATACGCAGTATTTT
>TRBV11-2|TRBJ2-1|many|NA
CASSSEGVPYNEQFF
TGTGCCAGCAGCTCTGAGGGAGTACCCTACAATGAGCAGTTCTTC
>TRBV24-1|TRBJ2-2|NA|TRBD1
CATSDDRGPRDTGELFF
TGTGCCACCAGTGATGACAGGGGCCCGCGGGACACCGGGGAGCTGTTTTTT
>TRBV7-6|TRBJ2-3|many|TRBD2
CASSLAMGVRASGRSDTQYF
TGTGCCAGCAGCTTAGCGATGGGAGTCCGGGCTAGCGGGAGATCAGATACGCAGTATTTT
>TRBV7-6|TRBJ1-3|many|TRBD1
CASSSDRVSTGNTIYF
TGTGCCAGCAGCTCGGACAGGGTTTCTACTGGAAACACCATATATTTT
>TRBV20-1|TRBJ2-1|few|TRBD2
CSAPSSGGGPYNEQFF
TGCAGTGCCCCATCTAGCGGAGGAGGGCCCTACAATGAGCAGTTCTTC
>TRBV7-6|TRBJ2-1|few|NA
CASSFQGRGGYNEQFF
TGTGCCAGCAGCTTTCAGGGTCGTGGGGGCTACAATGAGCAGTTCTTC
>TRBV6-2/TRBV6-3|TRBJ2-6|NA|NA
CASRMDSSGANVLTF
TGTGCCAGCAGAATGGACAGCTCTGGGGCCAACGTCCTGACTTTC
>TRBV28|TRBJ2-1|NA|NA
CASSLRPNEQFF
TGTGCCAGCAGTTTAAGGCCGAATGAGCAGTTCTTC
>TRBV24-1|TRBJ2-1|few|NA
CATSDTRGSYNEQFF
TGTGCCACCAGTGATACTAGGGGGTCCTACAATGAGCAGTTCTTC
>TRBV11-3|TRBJ2-2|NA|NA
CASSFIEGGELFF
TGTGCCAGCAGCTTCATAGAAGGGGGGGAGCTGTTTTTT
>TRBV5-1|TRBJ1-1|many|NA
CASSVRGANTEAFF
TGCGCCAGCAGCGTCAGGGGAGCGAACACTGAAGCTTTCTTT
>TRBV9|TRBJ2-3|many|TRBD2
CASSVASGGMADTQYF
TGTGCCAGCAGCGTAGCGTCGGGAGGAATGGCAGATACGCAGTATTTT
>TRBV7-6|TRBJ1-6|few|TRBD1
CASSLEDRANSPLHF
TGTGCCAGCAGCTTAGAGGACAGGGCCAATTCACCCCTCCACTTT